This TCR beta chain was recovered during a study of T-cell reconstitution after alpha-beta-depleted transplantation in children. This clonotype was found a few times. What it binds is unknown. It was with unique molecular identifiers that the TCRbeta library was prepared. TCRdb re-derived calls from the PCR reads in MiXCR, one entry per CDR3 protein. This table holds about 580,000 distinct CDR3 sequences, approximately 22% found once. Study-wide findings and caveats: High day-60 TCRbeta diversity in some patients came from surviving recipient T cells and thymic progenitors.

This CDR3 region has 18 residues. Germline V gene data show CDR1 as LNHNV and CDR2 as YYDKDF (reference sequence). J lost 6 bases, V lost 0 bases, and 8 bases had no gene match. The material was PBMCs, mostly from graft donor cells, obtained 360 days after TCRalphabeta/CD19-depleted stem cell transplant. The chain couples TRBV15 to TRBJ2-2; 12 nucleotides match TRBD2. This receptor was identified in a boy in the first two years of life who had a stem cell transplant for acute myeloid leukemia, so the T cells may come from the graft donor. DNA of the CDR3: TGTGCCACCAGCAGAGATGTGTGGCTAGCGGGGGGGCCCGGGGAGCTGTTTTTT. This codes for CATSRDVWLAGGPGELFF.